This note documents a single T cell receptor beta chain sequence. This receptor's antigen is unknown. No qualities accompany the bases; no much larger clone lies one base away. This sample stems from a study of blood T cell repertoires in COVID-19 (dated by TCRdb to about 2020). Looking at the study overall: Collaborator samples came from the United States, Italy and Spain and covered acute and convalescent phases of COVID-19. A freely available public database, intended as a resource for researchers studying the immune response to SARS-CoV-2, is where the repertoires were released. The sample metadata nearly always contained a de-identified subject ID, COVID-19 status, age in years and sex. HLA class I and class II types, where available, came from metadata supplied by the sample provider rather than from assay-based typing. The prospective study material was composed of cDNA or gDNA derived from T cells, B-cell-depleted T cells, or PBMCs. Deeply sampled blood TCRbeta repertoires from subjects exposed to, actively infected with, or recovered from COVID-19 were included in the dataset. The samples were drawn from the first 160 participants of the ongoing ImmuneRACE study and from 1,254 subjects provided by 6 global collaborators.

Findings and caveats that apply to the study as a whole: How much clinical and demographic metadata was included differed by source and by participant, and the metadata was provided uncurated.

TCRbeta CDR3 regions were amplified from genomic DNA using the immunoSEQ Assay, a bias-controlled multiplex PCR. The original pipeline was this. Nucleated cell counts per sample were estimated from amplification of reference gene primers within the assay. To quantify the absolute abundance of each unique TCRbeta CDR3 rearrangement, sequence reads were collapsed and filtered. For each sample, productive Simpson clonality was calculated as the square root of Simpson's diversity index across productive rearrangements. Entries here come from immuneACCESS through TCRdb and include only in-frame sequences with V and J called. Some clones fail to appear in such tables; in the studies checked, an unresolved V gene covers under half of the shortfall, and the cause of the remainder is unknown. V and J calls and clone size are those listed in that table; D and trimming were worked out from the DNA. The sample yields 90,000 to 110,000 clones; about 87% were counted once. The ten largest clonotypes hold approximately 1.1% of the sample.

Collaborating institutions collected whole blood in K2EDTA tubes following their own protocols. For TCRbeta analysis, collaborators shipped samples as frozen whole blood, isolated PBMCs, or DNA extracted from either of those sample types. Sequences SNHLY (CDR1) and FYNNEI (CDR2) are obtained from the germline V gene. V and J lose 5 bases and 6 bases, and a span of 19 bases separates them. From the cysteine up to the phenylalanine, the CDR3 has a length of 16 residues. Only the CDR3 part of the read is kept: 48 bases, read in frame from the first base. Sequenced input: peripheral blood. The chain links TRBV2 with TRBJ2-2; the D gene is perhaps TRBD1, on 6 matching bases. This receptor was taken from a human donor in a cohort sampled during active COVID-19. The CDR3 has the sequence CASSKGGVLRPGELFF. Here is the DNA: TGTGCCAGCAGTAAAGGGGGAGTCTTACGCCCCGGGGAGCTGTTTTTT.